The 26 T cell receptor beta chains in this list originate from one sample, sequenced in a study of cytomegalovirus exposure and HLA in healthy donors. Use of 60 Vbeta and 13 Jbeta primers characterized the PCR. The data were produced by immunoSEQ multiplex PCR, yet TCRdb's version contains in-frame clones alone and is incomplete. This repertoire shows tens of thousands of clones, around 80% found once; its top ten account for roughly 3.2%. The sample consisted of PBMCs. These receptors all stem from a man over 45 in good health and CMV-seropositive.

This clone was counted between two and nine times. V gene TRBV21-1 combines with J gene TRBJ1-3. TRBV21-1 is a documented pseudogene. The CDR3 runs to 14 residues. CDR3: CASTRGWRRNTIYF. CDR3 coding DNA: TGTGCCAGCACCCGTGGATGGAGAAGAAACACCATATATTTT.

The V gene is TRBV4-3, the J gene TRBJ2-3, with D perhaps matching TRBD2 (6 bases). CDR3 length equals 15 residues. From germline, CDR1 is LGHNA and CDR2 YSLEER. The V gene lost 1 base and the J gene lost 2 bases, with 10 bases spanning the gap. DNA for the CDR3: TGCGCCAGCAGCCAAGGCAGCGGGTTCACAGATACGCAGTATTTT. Encoded protein: CASSQGSGFTDTQYF.

The chain has TRBV30 and TRBJ2-7; 10 positions match TRBD2. Germline-derived CDR1 and CDR2 are GTSNPN and SVGIG (reference sequence). The CDR3 is 14 residues long. Germline trimming cut 0 bases from V and 2 bases from J; bases unmatched to any gene: 1. The CDR3 region is CAWSVSGGPYEQYF. CDR3 sequence (DNA): TGTGCCTGGAGTGTTAGCGGGGGGCCCTACGAGCAGTACTTC.

This clone was found a few times. This chain uses TRBV5-5 with TRBJ2-3; 12 bases fit TRBD2. Trimming took 4 bases from V and 6 from J; bases not matched to a gene: 6. Germline CDR1 SGHKS, CDR2 YYEKEE (reference sequence). The CDR3 extends over 15 amino acids. As DNA, the CDR3 is TGTGCCAGCAGCCCGACTAGCGGGAGTATGGATACGCAGTATTTT. The encoded protein is CASSPTSGSMDTQYF.

The chain recombines TRBV19 with TRBJ2-7, with D possibly TRBD1 on 6 matching bases. The CDR3 is 14 residues long. Germline V lookup: CDR1 LNHDA, CDR2 SQIVND (reference sequence). The germline V and J ends were trimmed by 5 bases and 3 bases, with 14 bases remaining between them. The CDR3 loop is CASSPSTGFYEQYF. In DNA form, the CDR3 reads TGTGCCAGTAGTCCTTCTACAGGGTTCTACGAGCAGTACTTC.

Regarding this clone: At one boundary the junction diverges from the germline segment, which might be a read error. This chain uses TRBV7-9 with TRBJ2-3; D gene ambiguous. Germline V gene lookup returns CDR1 SEHNR and CDR2 FQNEAQ (reference sequence). The CDR3 runs to 14 residues. The CDR3 spells CSSSLIQDTDTQYF. The CDR3 nucleotides read TGTTCCAGCAGCCTTATACAAGACACAGATACGCAGTATTTT.

Only a few counts were recorded for this clone. The rearrangement links TRBV5-1 to TRBJ2-5; 11 nucleotides align to TRBD2. Germline CDR1 reads SGHRS; CDR2 reads YFSETQ. With 4 bases clipped from V and 2 bases from J, the junction kept 7 bases outside the gene matches. CDR3 length: 16 residues. The CDR3 region has the DNA TGCGCCAGCAGCCCCGGACTAGCGGGCCGACAAGAGACCCAGTACTTC. As protein: CASSPGLAGRQETQYF.

In this sample, this clone turned up a few times. The gene calls are TRBV4-3 and TRBJ1-2; 9 positions agree with TRBD1. The V segment lost 3 bases and the J segment 7 bases; nucleotides outside the gene matches: 15. The CDR3 consists of 17 residues. Per germline, CDR1 LGHNA and CDR2 YSLEER. This chain's CDR3 is CASSQGTGGQGRSGYTF. For the CDR3, the DNA is TGCGCCAGCAGCCAGGGAACAGGGGGACAGGGAAGAAGTGGCTACACCTTC.

The rearrangement links TRBV5-6 to TRBJ1-1; 11 bases match TRBD1. The CDR3 has 17 residues. CDR1 is SGHDT and CDR2 is YYEEEE in the germline V gene. V shed 2 bases, J shed 4 bases, and the junction held 10 bases outside the gene matches. The CDR3 here is CASSFGQGAYKSTEAFF. CDR3 bases: TGTGCCAGCAGCTTCGGACAGGGGGCTTATAAAAGCACTGAAGCTTTCTTT.

The V and J genes are TRBV19 and TRBJ1-1; unclear D gene. Per germline, CDR1 LNHDA and CDR2 SQIVND (reference sequence). The CDR3 spans 11 residues. The V end was cut by 6 bases, the J end by 5 bases, with 7 bases between. In DNA, the CDR3 is TGTGCCAGTAGCCGAGGGACTGAAGCTTTCTTT. Translating gives CASSRGTEAFF. Variable domain in full (rest from reference TRBV19 and TRBJ1-1): DGGITQSPKYLFRKEGQNVTLSCEQNLNHDAMYWYRQDPGQGLRLIYYSQIVNDFQKGDIAEGYSVSREKKESFPLTVTSAQKNPTAFYLCASSRGTEAFFGQGTRLTVV.

The V and J genes are TRBV14 and TRBJ1-1; D remains unclear. With 0 bases removed from V and 6 bases from J, the gap between germline ends came to 17 bases. The CDR3 sequence is 16 residues long. Germline lookup yields CDR1 SGHDN and CDR2 FVKESK. DNA of the CDR3: TGTGCCAGCAGCCAAGAAGTTAATTGGGCCGTCCCTGAAGCTTTCTTT. Translating gives CASSQEVNWAVPEAFF.

This CDR3 reads CATSSVGKRTEAFF. In DNA form, the CDR3 reads TGTGCCACCAGCAGTGTGGGGAAGCGGACTGAAGCTTTCTTT. The chain recombines TRBV15 with TRBJ1-1; the D is unclear. The CDR3 runs to 14 residues. V was shortened by 3 bases and J by 5 bases, with 13 bases between the two germline ends. Looked up from germline, CDR1 is LNHNV and CDR2 is YYDKDF (reference sequence).

This chain connects TRBV6-1 to TRBJ1-5, with 8 bases that match TRBD1. CDR1 MNHNS and CDR2 SASEGT come from the germline V gene. J lost 5 bases, V lost 9 bases, and 9 bases had no gene match. The CDR3 loop spans 14 amino acids. CDR3 region: CASHRGQEDQPQHF. The CDR3 bases are TGTGCCAGTCACCGGGGACAGGAGGATCAGCCCCAGCATTTT.

This chain connects TRBV21-1 to TRBJ2-7; the table calls TRBD2, which could not be checked here. TRBV21-1 is flagged as a pseudogene. CDR3 size: 18 residues. CDR3 sequence reads: CASSKGDSGSIQKNEQYF. As DNA, the CDR3 is TGTGCCAGCAGCAAAGGTGACAGCGGGAGTATTCAGAAAAACGAGCAGTACTTC.

The rearrangement joins TRBV27 to TRBJ1-1; unclear D gene. Per the germline V gene, CDR1 is MNHEY and CDR2 is SMNVEV (reference sequence). The CDR3 covers 16 residues. Deletions cut 7 bases from V and 3 bases from J, with 21 bases between. The CDR3, as DNA: TGTGCCAGCACCAACAGACCACCCGGTACCCACACTGAAGCTTTCTTT. This gives the protein CASTNRPPGTHTEAFF.

This clone was seen a single time. The CDR3 sequence is CASSRSAGGPGYEQYF. CDR3 bases: TGTGCCAGTAGTAGGTCAGCGGGAGGGCCCGGGTACGAGCAGTACTTC. The rearrangement links TRBV19 to TRBJ2-7; 10 bases are shared with TRBD2. Germline V lookup: CDR1 LNHDA, CDR2 SQIVND (reference sequence). V shed 4 bases and J 4 bases; nucleotides not matched to a gene: 10. The CDR3 covers 16 residues. Full variable domain (rest looked up from reference TRBV19 and TRBJ2-7): DGGITQSPKYLFRKEGQNVTLSCEQNLNHDAMYWYRQDPGQGLRLIYYSQIVNDFQKGDIAEGYSVSREKKESFPLTVTSAQKNPTAFYLCASSRSAGGPGYEQYFGPGTRLTVT.

V usage is TRBV29-1 and J usage is TRBJ2-3; 7 bases are shared with TRBD2. The CDR3 has 14 amino acids. The V segment lost 7 bases and the J segment 6 bases; nucleotides outside the gene matches: 13. The germline CDR1 and CDR2 sequences are SQVTM and ANQGSEA. The DNA of the CDR3 is TGCAGCGGGGAGGGACTGCCAGATTTGGATACGCAGTATTTT. As protein: CSGEGLPDLDTQYF.

The J gene is TRBJ2-7, the V gene TRBV14; 7 positions agree with TRBD1. The length of the CDR3 is 14 residues. V shed 4 bases, J shed 4 bases, and the junction held 7 bases outside the gene matches. Germline CDR1 is SGHDN and CDR2 is FVKESK. The DNA of the CDR3 is TGTGCCAGCAGCCTCCAAACAGGGGCATACGAGCAGTACTTC. This gives the protein CASSLQTGAYEQYF. The whole variable domain, remainder taken from reference TRBV14 and TRBJ2-7, is EAGVTQFPSHSVIEKGQTVTLRCDPISGHDNLYWYRRVMGKEIKFLLHFVKESKQDESGMPNNRFLAERTGGTYSTLKVQPAELEDSGVYFCASSLQTGAYEQYFGPGTRLTVT.

V and J are TRBV21-1 and TRBJ2-7; the D call in the table, TRBD1, was not verified against the DNA. TRBV21-1 is noted as a pseudogene. The CDR3 contains 14 residues. As DNA, the CDR3 is TGTGCCAGCGTCCTCTACAGGGGTTCCTACGAGCAGTACTTC. Translation gives CASVLYRGSYEQYF.

The chain combines TRBV7-9 with TRBJ2-7; a weak D match, TRBD2 (5 bases). Germline CDR1 and CDR2: SEHNR and FQNEAQ (reference sequence). V shed 1 base and J shed 2 bases, with 6 bases lying between them. The CDR3 has 13 amino acids. Written as DNA, the CDR3 is TGTGCCAGCAGCTTAGTCGGGACCTACGAGCAGTACTTC. Protein product: CASSLVGTYEQYF.

The chain has TRBV6-5 and TRBJ2-7, with 10 bases aligning to TRBD2. Germline V lookup: CDR1 MNHEY, CDR2 SVGAGI. The CDR3 sequence is 16 residues long. V lost 0 bases, J lost 2 bases, and 4 bases stayed unmatched. The CDR3 nucleotides read TGTGCCAGCAGTTACTCGTCGCTAGCGGGAGCCTACGAGCAGTACTTC. Its translation: CASSYSSLAGAYEQYF.

CDR3 sequence reads: CAINQGSNTGELFF. The CDR3 DNA is TGTGCCATCAACCAGGGTTCGAACACCGGGGAGCTGTTTTTT. V is TRBV10-3 and J is TRBJ2-2; a possible D gene is TRBD1 (5 bases). The CDR3 is 14 amino acids. CDR1 is ENHRY, CDR2 SYGVKD, per germline. Trimming removed 7 bases from V and 0 bases from J, with 9 bases in between.

Comments on this clone: The junction departs from germline at one end; a sequencing error may be responsible. This chain connects TRBV11-3 to TRBJ2-7; D possibly corresponds to TRBD1 (5 bases). The CDR3 covers 12 residues. Per the germline V gene, CDR1 is SGHNT and CDR2 is YENEEA. In DNA, the CDR3 is TGTGCCGGCAGCCCAGGGTCCTACGAGCAGTACTTC. Translation gives CAGSPGSYEQYF.

In the case of this clone: One end of the junction fails to match germline, which may point to a read error. The CDR3 region has the DNA TGTGCTAGCAGCACAGGGACTACCTTACAAGAGACCCAGTACTTC. This sequence encodes CASSTGTTLQETQYF. V usage is TRBV7-7 and J usage is TRBJ2-5; possibly TRBD2 for D (7 bases). Germline-derived CDR1 and CDR2 are SSHAT and FNYEAQ (reference sequence). CDR3 size: 15 residues.

The chain joins TRBV5-1 to TRBJ1-4; 9 bases line up with TRBD1. Germline loops: CDR1 SGHRS, CDR2 YFSETQ. The CDR3 is 14 residues long. J was trimmed by 7 bases and V by 7 bases; bases with no gene match: 8. This CDR3 reads CASATGTGTEKLFF. The CDR3 bases are TGCGCCAGCGCCACCGGGACAGGGACTGAAAAACTGTTTTTT.

The chain has TRBV6-1 and TRBJ2-1, with 7 bases identical to TRBD2. The length of the CDR3 is 15 residues. Unmatched junction bases numbered 8, after V lost 3 bases and J lost 6 bases. CDR1 MNHNS and CDR2 SASEGT come from the germline V gene. CDR3 coding DNA: TGTGCCAGCAGTGACTCAACGGGAGGTGGCAATGAGCAGTTCTTC. Translated, it gives CASSDSTGGGNEQFF.